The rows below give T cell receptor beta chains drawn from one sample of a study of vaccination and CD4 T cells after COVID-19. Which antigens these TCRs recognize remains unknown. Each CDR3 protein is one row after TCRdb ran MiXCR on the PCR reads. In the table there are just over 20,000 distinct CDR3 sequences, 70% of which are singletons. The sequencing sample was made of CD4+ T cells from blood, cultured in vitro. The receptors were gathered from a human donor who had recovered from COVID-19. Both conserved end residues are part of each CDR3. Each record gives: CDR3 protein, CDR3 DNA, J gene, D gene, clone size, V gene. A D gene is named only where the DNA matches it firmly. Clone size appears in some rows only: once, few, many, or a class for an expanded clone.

CDR3aa: CASSVTGTKRETQYF
CDR3nt: TGTGCCAGCAGCGTCACCGGGACAAAAAGGGAGACCCAGTACTTC
j_gene: TRBJ2-5
d_gene: .
abundance: .
v_gene: TRBV5-4

CDR3aa: CASSLAWASGSHEQYF
CDR3nt: TGTGCCAGCAGCTTGGCCTGGGCTAGCGGGAGTCACGAGCAGTACTTC
j_gene: TRBJ2-7
d_gene: TRBD2
abundance: .
v_gene: TRBV7-6

CDR3aa: CASSLGGIGKDTQYF
CDR3nt: TGTGCCAGCAGCTTGGGCGGGATAGGTAAAGATACGCAGTATTTT
j_gene: TRBJ2-3
d_gene: .
abundance: .
v_gene: TRBV7-3

CDR3aa: CSASQVGQGYSGRPYEQYF
CDR3nt: TGCAGTGCGTCGCAGGTCGGACAGGGATATAGCGGGAGGCCCTACGAGCAGTACTTC
j_gene: TRBJ2-7
d_gene: TRBD2
abundance: .
v_gene: TRBV20-1

CDR3aa: CATSRDKGTSGVYEQYF
CDR3nt: TGTGCCACCAGCAGAGATAAGGGGACTAGCGGGGTCTACGAGCAGTACTTC
j_gene: TRBJ2-7
d_gene: TRBD2
abundance: .
v_gene: TRBV15

CDR3aa: CASRVRANTEAFF
CDR3nt: TGTGCCAGCAGGGTCAGGGCAAACACTGAAGCTTTCTTT
j_gene: TRBJ1-1
d_gene: .
abundance: .
v_gene: TRBV2

CDR3aa: CSATLDRLSGNTIYF
CDR3nt: TGCAGTGCCACCCTCGACAGGCTCTCTGGAAACACCATATATTTT
j_gene: TRBJ1-3
d_gene: .
abundance: .
v_gene: TRBV20-1

CDR3aa: CATSDHAGGSNQPQHF
CDR3nt: TGTGCCACCAGTGACCATGCAGGGGGGAGCAATCAGCCCCAGCATTTT
j_gene: TRBJ1-5
d_gene: TRBD1
abundance: .
v_gene: TRBV24-1

CDR3aa: CSARPRTGGEQFF
CDR3nt: TGCAGTGCTAGACCGCGGACAGGGGGCGAGCAGTTCTTC
j_gene: TRBJ2-1
d_gene: TRBD1
abundance: .
v_gene: TRBV20-1

CDR3aa: CASSSPSSYNEQFF
CDR3nt: TGTGCCAGCAGCTCCCCGAGCTCCTACAATGAGCAGTTCTTC
j_gene: TRBJ2-1
d_gene: .
abundance: .
v_gene: TRBV11-2

CDR3aa: CASSLGIYEQYF
CDR3nt: TGTGCCAGCAGCCTGGGGATCTACGAGCAGTACTTC
j_gene: TRBJ2-7
d_gene: .
abundance: .
v_gene: TRBV12-3/TRBV12-4

CDR3aa: CASSLARLGAETQYF
CDR3nt: TGTGCCAGCAGCTTAGCCAGACTAGGAGCAGAGACCCAGTACTTC
j_gene: TRBJ2-5
d_gene: .
abundance: few
v_gene: TRBV7-2

CDR3aa: CSARRQGYEQYF
CDR3nt: TGCAGTGCTAGGAGACAGGGGTACGAGCAGTACTTC
j_gene: TRBJ2-7
d_gene: TRBD1
abundance: once
v_gene: TRBV20-1

CDR3aa: CASSFKNGETQYF
CDR3nt: TGTGCCAGCAGTTTTAAGAATGGGGAGACCCAGTACTTC
j_gene: TRBJ2-5
d_gene: .
abundance: few
v_gene: TRBV7-9

CDR3aa: CASSSDGRRGGYTF
CDR3nt: TGTGCCAGCAGTTCGGACGGCCGACGAGGAGGCTACACCTTC
j_gene: TRBJ1-2
d_gene: .
abundance: .
v_gene: TRBV6-5